This entry is about one TCR beta chain. Antigen: not known. A read error may produce the germline difference seen at one junction end. Sequencing used cDNA as its template, made by extracting RNA and reverse transcribing it. The method was immunoSEQ multiplex PCR; TCRdb's version includes in-frame clones alone and lacks a portion of them. The data show about 210,000 clones, approximately 70% seen once. The source of the sample is a study of CD8+ T cells in alopecia areata. In the study overall: In an open-label trial, patients got 5 to 10 mg tofacitinib twice daily. Study results and caveats: In scalp and blood, many expanded lesional clones persisted during tofacitinib.

Described treatment: oral pan-JAK inhibitor, 5-10 mg twice daily. Peripheral blood and lesional scalp punch biopsies were taken from alopecia areata patients. CDR1 GTSNPN and CDR2 SVGIG come from the germline V gene (reference sequence). The CDR3 spans 14 residues. The J gene is TRBJ2-7, the V gene TRBV30; TRBD1 matches 10 bases. The clonotype was recovered from a human donor with alopecia areata. Sample: CD4+ T cells sorted from blood, taken at week 44, from a patient treated with tofacitinib. The CDR3 region is CAWSIGTGAYGQYF. CDR3 sequence (DNA): TGTGCCTGGAGTATCGGGACAGGGGCCTACGGGCAGTACTTC.